The 14 T cell receptor beta chains below all came from one sample that was sequenced in a study of identical twins. A single record per CDR3 protein comes from TCRdb applying MiXCR to the 5' RACE reads. The data contain around 240,000 distinct CDR3 sequences, 5.5% to 7% of them seen just once; the ten biggest clones take up approximately 3.7%. The data were also submitted as part of a second study, on yellow fever vaccine responses in identical twins.

The sequenced sample consisted of memory (CD45RO+) T cells sorted from blood. These receptors all stem from a woman between 18 and 30 years old in good health.

This clonotype was seen a few times. The gene calls are TRBV10-3 and TRBJ1-5, with D unclear. V was clipped by 0 bases and J by 5 bases, with 8 bases between them. Germline V lookup: CDR1 ENHRY, CDR2 SYGVKD. The CDR3 covers 14 residues. The CDR3 sequence: CAISESIQDQPQHF. The CDR3 DNA sequence: TGTGCCATCAGTGAGTCTATACAAGATCAGCCCCAGCATTTT.

The J gene is TRBJ2-3, the V gene TRBV12-3 or TRBV12-4, with a tentative D call TRBD2 (7 bases). Trimming removed 1 base at V and 2 bases at J, with 13 bases between. There are 16 residues in the CDR3. The chain's CDR3 is CASSLGVGGATDTQYF. The CDR3 DNA follows: TGTGCCAGCAGTTTAGGAGTTGGGGGGGCCACAGATACGCAGTATTTT.

The J gene is TRBJ2-1, the V gene TRBV7-2; no reliable D call. Trimming took 5 bases from V and 0 from J, leaving 11 bases between them. The length of the CDR3 is 15 residues. CDR1 SGHTA and CDR2 FQGNSA come from the germline V gene. The CDR3 sequence: CASSLNSVSYNEQFF. CDR3 DNA: TGTGCCAGCAGCCTGAACTCGGTCTCCTACAATGAGCAGTTCTTC.

In this sample, this clonotype turned up many times. The V and J genes are TRBV29-1 and TRBJ1-1; D remains unclear. The CDR3 runs to 12 residues. The germline V and J ends were trimmed by 4 bases and 1 base, with 7 bases remaining between them. The germline CDR1 and CDR2 sequences are SQVTM and ANQGSEA. In DNA, the CDR3 is TGCAGCGTTGGCGTTGGGAACACTGAAGCTTTCTTT. Protein: CSVGVGNTEAFF.

This clonotype was detected a few times. The rearrangement uses TRBV2 and TRBJ2-3, with a possible D match to TRBD1 (6 bases). CDR1 and CDR2 (germline): SNHLY, FYNNEI. The CDR3 has 14 amino acids. Trimming shortened V by 5 bases and J by 2 bases, and 11 bases separated the two germline ends. The CDR3 sequence is CASSRRQATDTQYF. DNA of the CDR3: TGTGCCAGCAGTAGGAGACAGGCCACAGATACGCAGTATTTT.

This clonotype was recorded many times. The chain links TRBV4-1 to TRBJ2-7, with TRBD1 matching 7 bases. The CDR3 sequence is 19 residues long. The J segment lost 3 bases and the V segment lost 3 bases, leaving 20 bases of the junction unmatched. Germline lookup yields CDR1 MGHRA and CDR2 YSYEKL. Here the CDR3 reads CASSHSREGARDRSYEQYF. CDR3 bases: TGCGCCAGCAGCCACTCAAGAGAGGGGGCCCGGGACAGAAGCTACGAGCAGTACTTC.

The sample holds a few counts of this clonotype. V is TRBV28 and J is TRBJ2-4; TRBD1 is a possible D gene (5 bases). The CDR3 runs to 13 residues. From germline, CDR1 is MDHEN and CDR2 SYDVKM. V was pared by 5 bases and J by 10 bases, with 15 bases between. The CDR3 loop is CASSRWTQAIQYF. CDR3 bases: TGTGCCAGCAGTCGTTGGACACAAGCGATTCAGTACTTC. The variable domain in full, completed from reference TRBV28 and TRBJ2-4, reads DVKVTQSSRYLVKRTGEKVFLECVQDMDHENMFWYRQDPGLGLRLIYFSYDVKMKEKGDIPEGYSVSREKKERFSLILESASTNQTSMYLCASSRWTQAIQYFGAGTRLSVL.

This clonotype was recorded many times. The rearrangement links TRBV5-5 to TRBJ2-7; possibly TRBD2 for D (5 bases). Germline-derived CDR1 and CDR2 are SGHKS and YYEKEE (reference sequence). This CDR3 is built from 15 residues. The V end was cut by 3 bases, the J end by 3 bases, with 16 bases between. The CDR3 DNA follows: TGTGCCAGCAGCTCGTTCGACTACCCTCACTACGAGCAGTACTTC. Translation: CASSSFDYPHYEQYF.

The table lists this clonotype with a few counts. The chain links TRBV20-1 to TRBJ1-1; D call uncertain. Trimming removed 3 bases from V and 0 bases from J, with 8 bases in between. The germline CDR1 and CDR2 sequences are DFQATT and SNEGSKA (reference sequence). The CDR3 extends over 13 amino acids. The CDR3 DNA follows: TGCAGTGCTAGTAAACCGATGAACACTGAAGCTTTCTTT. It is translated as CSASKPMNTEAFF.

This clonotype has at least ten counts. The chain is built from TRBV13 and TRBJ2-7; TRBD2 matches at 8 bases. Germline loops: CDR1 PRHDT, CDR2 FYEKMQ (reference sequence). CDR3 length: 17 amino acids. J was trimmed by 0 bases and V by 0 bases; bases with no gene match: 7. Here the CDR3 reads CASSLGLLAGDSYEQYF. CDR3 coding DNA: TGTGCCAGCAGCTTAGGCCTTCTAGCGGGCGACTCCTACGAGCAGTACTTC.

The V call is TRBV20-1, the J call TRBJ2-1; a possible D gene is TRBD2 (6 bases). The V gene lost 6 bases and the J gene lost 4 bases, with 16 bases spanning the gap. The CDR3 runs 14 residues. CDR1 is DFQATT and CDR2 is SNEGSKA in the germline V gene (reference sequence). CDR3 DNA sequence: TGCAGTGCCCCTCTGGGAGGCAAATACAATGAGCAGTTCTTC. It codes for CSAPLGGKYNEQFF.

This clonotype was observed at least ten times. The DNA of the CDR3 is TGTGCCAGCAGTTACTCGAGTCGGACGAACACTGAAGCTTTCTTT. As protein: CASSYSSRTNTEAFF. This chain uses TRBV6-5 with TRBJ1-1; D remains ambiguous. Germline V gene sequence: CDR1 MNHEY, CDR2 SVGAGI. Between the trimmed V and J ends, which lost 0 bases and 1 base, there was a span of 9 bases. There are 15 residues in the CDR3.

This clonotype was picked up many times. The V call is TRBV5-5, the J call TRBJ2-2, with a weak D call TRBD1 (6 bases). V gave up 1 base and J gave up 5 bases, with 15 bases separating them. Germline V gene lookup returns CDR1 SGHKS and CDR2 YYEKEE (reference sequence). The length of the CDR3 is 16 residues. CDR3 residues: CASSLNQGIWTGELFF. CDR3 DNA: TGTGCCAGCAGCTTGAATCAGGGGATTTGGACCGGGGAGCTGTTTTTT.

This clonotype appeared a few times. The rearrangement uses TRBV4-1 and TRBJ1-5, with D possibly being TRBD1 (5 bases). CDR3 length equals 17 residues. V lost 0 bases to trimming and J lost 4 bases, with 16 bases between them. Germline lookup yields CDR1 MGHRA and CDR2 YSYEKL. CDR3: CASSQDPGGAPNQPQHF. CDR3 nucleotide sequence: TGCGCCAGCAGCCAAGATCCCGGAGGGGCCCCGAATCAGCCCCAGCATTTT.